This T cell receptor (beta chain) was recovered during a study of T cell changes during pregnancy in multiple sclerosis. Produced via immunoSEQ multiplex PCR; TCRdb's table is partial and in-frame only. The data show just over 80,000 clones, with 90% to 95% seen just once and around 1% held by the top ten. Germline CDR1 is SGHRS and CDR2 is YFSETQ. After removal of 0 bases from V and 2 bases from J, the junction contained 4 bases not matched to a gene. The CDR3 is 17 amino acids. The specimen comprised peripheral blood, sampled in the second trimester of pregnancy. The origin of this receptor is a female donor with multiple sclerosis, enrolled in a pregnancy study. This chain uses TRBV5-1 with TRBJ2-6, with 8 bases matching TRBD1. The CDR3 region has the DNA TGCGCCAGCAGCTTGGATTCCAGGGGGCCTGGGGCCAACGTCCTGACTTTC. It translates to CASSLDSRGPGANVLTF.